The 20 T cell receptor beta chains below were found in one sample sequenced in a study of T cell changes during pregnancy in multiple sclerosis. Sequencing used immunoSEQ multiplex PCR; TCRdb keeps in-frame clones, though not all of them. Of 50,000 or so clones in the sample, 85% to 95% were seen once. The material was CD4+ T cells from peripheral blood mononuclear cells, obtained in the third trimester of pregnancy. The receptors derive from a female donor with multiple sclerosis, enrolled in a pregnancy study.

The chain recombines TRBV19 with TRBJ1-1; tentative D call: TRBD1 (6 bases). Between the trimmed V and J ends, which lost 5 bases and 1 base, there was a span of 11 bases. The CDR3 is 14 amino acids. Germline lookup yields CDR1 LNHDA and CDR2 SQIVND (reference sequence). In DNA, the CDR3 is TGTGCCAGTAGTCCCTCGGACAGGAACACTGAAGCTTTCTTT. Its translation is CASSPSDRNTEAFF.

The V and J genes are TRBV7-2 and TRBJ2-1, with D uncertain. The CDR3 contains 13 residues. V dropped 3 bases and J dropped 4 bases, with 7 bases sitting between them. The germline CDR1 and CDR2 sequences are SGHTA and FQGNSA. This CDR3 reads CASSLQLYNEQFF. CDR3 nucleotide sequence: TGTGCCAGCAGCTTGCAACTATACAATGAGCAGTTCTTC.

CDR3 DNA: TGTGCCAGCACATGGGACAGCTCTGGAAACACCATATATTTT. It codes for CASTWDSSGNTIYF. V usage is TRBV6-1 and J usage is TRBJ1-3, with 7 bases lining up with TRBD1. Germline CDR1 MNHNS, CDR2 SASEGT. This CDR3 comprises 14 residues. V lost 7 bases and J lost 0; bases outside the gene matches: 3.

The V and J genes are TRBV7-2 and TRBJ2-5; 13 bases are shared with TRBD2. Trimming took 5 bases from V and 5 from J; bases not matched to a gene: 8. The germline V gene has CDR1 SGHTA and CDR2 FQGNSA. The length of the CDR3 is 16 residues. CDR3 protein: CASSEQTSGGLETQYF. Written as DNA, the CDR3 is TGTGCCAGCAGCGAGCAGACTAGCGGGGGGTTGGAGACCCAGTACTTC. Variable domain in full (rest from reference TRBV7-2 and TRBJ2-5): GAGVSQSPSNKVTEKGKDVELRCDPISGHTALYWYRQSLGQGLEFLIYFQGNSAPDKSGLPSDRFSAERTGGSVSTLTIQRTQQEDSAVYLCASSEQTSGGLETQYFGPGTRLLVL.

V usage is TRBV30 and J usage is TRBJ1-3; 8 bases align to TRBD1. CDR1 is GTSNPN, CDR2 SVGIG, per germline (reference sequence). V trimming: 2 bases; J trimming: 2 bases; junction bases outside the gene matches: 5. The CDR3 length is 15 residues. CDR3 in DNA: TGTGCCTGGAGTACCTCGACAGGGGCTGGAAACACCATATATTTT. This sequence encodes CAWSTSTGAGNTIYF.

This clone was seen more than once but under ten times. The rearrangement links TRBV29-1 to TRBJ2-3; TRBD2 aligns across 8 bases. Per the germline V gene, CDR1 is SQVTM and CDR2 is ANQGSEA. CDR3 length: 15 amino acids. V was pared by 3 bases and J by 0 bases, with 5 bases of the junction left unmatched. The CDR3 nucleotides are TGCAGCGTTGACAATAGCGGGGCCAGCACAGATACGCAGTATTTT. Protein product: CSVDNSGASTDTQYF.

V gene TRBV7-3 combines with J gene TRBJ2-1; 9 nucleotides match TRBD2. The CDR3 has 16 residues. Germline values: CDR1 SGHTA, CDR2 FQGTGA. Losses at the gene ends were 1 base for V and 6 bases for J; bases not matched to a gene: 7. The CDR3 sequence: CASSLNPAGGFNEQFF. For the CDR3, the DNA is TGTGCCAGCAGCTTAAATCCGGCGGGGGGGTTCAATGAGCAGTTCTTC.

V usage is TRBV7-9 and J usage is TRBJ1-3, with D unclear. The germline CDR1 and CDR2 sequences are SEHNR and FQNEAQ (reference sequence). This CDR3 is built from 15 residues. V was shortened by 0 bases and J by 3 bases, with 9 bases between the two germline ends. In nucleotides, the CDR3 is TGTGCCAGCAGCTTAGCGGCCGGGGATGGAAACACCATATATTTT. It codes for CASSLAAGDGNTIYF.

This clone was seen only once. This chain links TRBV21-1 with TRBJ2-2; the table names TRBD2, a call not compared with the DNA. TRBV21-1 is labeled a pseudogene. CDR3 length: 18 residues. The CDR3 DNA is TGTGCCAGCAGCAAAGCCCGGATGGGACTAGCGGGGCCCGGGGAGCTGTTTTTT. Protein sequence: CASSKARMGLAGPGELFF.

The gene calls are TRBV6-5 and TRBJ2-3; 12 bases fit TRBD2. CDR3 size: 16 residues. CDR1 is MNHEY, CDR2 SVGAGI, per germline. With 4 bases clipped from V and 2 bases from J, the junction kept 4 bases outside the gene matches. The CDR3 loop reads CASSFRLAGVTDTQYF. CDR3 in DNA: TGTGCCAGCAGTTTTAGACTAGCGGGGGTCACAGATACGCAGTATTTT.

This chain connects TRBV6-6 to TRBJ1-2; D is possibly TRBD1 (6 bases). Trimming pared 4 bases from V and 4 bases from J, leaving 16 bases between. Germline CDR1 and CDR2: MNHNY and SVGAGI (reference sequence). The CDR3 length is 15 residues. The CDR3 protein is CASSLGAGVIYGYTF. The CDR3 DNA follows: TGTGCCAGCAGTTTGGGGGCAGGGGTCATCTATGGCTACACCTTC.

The chain couples TRBV4-2 to TRBJ2-2; 9 nucleotides line up with TRBD2. The trim removed 0 bases at V and 7 bases at J, leaving 9 bases unmatched. The germline gives CDR1 LGHNA, CDR2 YNFKEQ. This CDR3 comprises 17 residues. The chain's CDR3 is CASSQDAGGQGGGELFF. Written as DNA, the CDR3 is TGTGCCAGCAGCCAAGATGCGGGGGGGCAAGGTGGCGGGGAGCTGTTTTTT.

V usage is TRBV6-4 and J usage is TRBJ2-1; weak D call: TRBD2 (5 bases). Germline V CDR1 and CDR2: MRHNA, SNTAGT. The V gene lost 5 bases and the J gene lost 2 bases, with 7 bases spanning the gap. This CDR3 is built from 13 residues. The CDR3 protein is CASSRGAYNEQFF. The CDR3 DNA follows: TGTGCCAGCAGTCGGGGAGCCTACAATGAGCAGTTCTTC.

The rearrangement links TRBV2 to TRBJ2-4; D is unresolved. CDR1 and CDR2 (germline): SNHLY, FYNNEI. This CDR3 comprises 13 residues. V was trimmed by 8 bases and J by 0 bases, leaving 8 bases between them. The CDR3 DNA reads TGTGCCAGCCTCGGGTTAGCCAAAAACATTCAGTACTTC. Protein sequence: CASLGLAKNIQYF.

The chain uses TRBV7-2 and TRBJ2-1; 7 bases line up with TRBD2. The V gene end was trimmed by 4 bases and the J gene end by 4 bases; junction bases not matched to a gene: 7. Germline CDR1 and CDR2: SGHTA and FQGNSA. The CDR3 has 15 residues. The CDR3 bases are TGTGCCAGCAGCTCTAAGCGGGGTGAATACAATGAGCAGTTCTTC. Residues: CASSSKRGEYNEQFF. Together with reference TRBV7-2 and TRBJ2-1, the CDR3 gives the full variable domain: GAGVSQSPSNKVTEKGKDVELRCDPISGHTALYWYRQSLGQGLEFLIYFQGNSAPDKSGLPSDRFSAERTGGSVSTLTIQRTQQEDSAVYLCASSSKRGEYNEQFFGPGTRLTVL.

The V gene is TRBV27, the J gene TRBJ2-3; D call uncertain. The V and J ends lost 5 bases and 2 bases respectively, with 14 bases between them. This CDR3 spans 15 amino acids. Germline V gene lookup returns CDR1 MNHEY and CDR2 SMNVEV (reference sequence). CDR3 DNA sequence: TGTGCCAGCAGTCCCCCCGGCAGACTCACAGATACGCAGTATTTT. Protein sequence: CASSPPGRLTDTQYF.

V and J are TRBV4-3 and TRBJ1-5; 9 bases fit TRBD1. With 0 bases clipped from V and 6 bases from J, the junction kept 6 bases outside the gene matches. This CDR3 is built from 16 residues. The germline V gene encodes CDR1 LGHNA and CDR2 YSLEER. CDR3 coding DNA: TGCGCCAGCAGCCAAGATTTTACAGGGGGCGGTCAGCCCCAGCATTTT. As protein: CASSQDFTGGGQPQHF.

The J gene is TRBJ2-1, the V gene TRBV9; 10 bases fit TRBD2. The CDR3 has 16 residues. Germline V CDR1 and CDR2: SGDLS, YYNGEE. V was pared by 5 bases and J by 7 bases, with 12 bases of the junction left unmatched. In nucleotides, the CDR3 is TGTGCCAGCAGTCTAGGGTTAGCGGGGGGAGATAATGAGCAGTTCTTC. It is translated as CASSLGLAGGDNEQFF.

The chain joins TRBV15 to TRBJ2-3; TRBD2 matches 9 bases. The trim removed 0 bases at V and 2 bases at J, leaving 12 bases unmatched. This CDR3 spans 19 amino acids. CDR1 and CDR2 from the germline V gene are LNHNV and YYDKDF (reference sequence). The CDR3 loop reads CATSRDGGRRGGITDTQYF. The CDR3 bases are TGTGCCACCAGCAGAGATGGGGGCCGGCGGGGGGGGATCACAGATACGCAGTATTTT. Complete variable domain (other parts from reference TRBV15 and TRBJ2-3): DAMVIQNPRYQVTQFGKPVTLSCSQTLNHNVMYWYQQKSSQAPKLLFHYYDKDFNNEADTPDNFQSRRPNTSFCFLDIRSPGLGDTAMYLCATSRDGGRRGGITDTQYFGPGTRLTVL.

The chain is built from TRBV5-4 and TRBJ1-1; D is possibly TRBD1 (6 bases). With 2 bases removed from V and 7 bases from J, the gap between germline ends came to 12 bases. Germline CDR1 SGHNT, CDR2 YYREEE (reference sequence). The CDR3 contains 13 residues. In nucleotides, the CDR3 is TGTGCCAGCAGCTTACAGGGCGGGAGTGAAGCTTTCTTT. Translated, it gives CASSLQGGSEAFF.